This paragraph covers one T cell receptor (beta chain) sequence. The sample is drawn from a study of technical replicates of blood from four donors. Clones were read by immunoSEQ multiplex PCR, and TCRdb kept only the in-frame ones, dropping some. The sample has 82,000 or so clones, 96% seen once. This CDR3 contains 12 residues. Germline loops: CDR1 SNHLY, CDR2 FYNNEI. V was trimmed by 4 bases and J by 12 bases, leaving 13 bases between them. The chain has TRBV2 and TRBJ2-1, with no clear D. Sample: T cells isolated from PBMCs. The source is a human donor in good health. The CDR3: CASSAVSNRQFF. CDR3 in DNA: TGTGCCAGCAGTGCGGTCTCCAACAGGCAGTTCTTC.